This record covers a single T cell receptor beta chain. There is no known antigen for this receptor. The record has no base qualities; no much larger clone is one base away. This entry belongs to a study of identical twins (dated by TCRdb to the mid-2010s). About the full investigation: To test whether fetal clonotypes persist, this study deep-sequenced TCR alpha and beta repertoires from monozygotic twins, from unrelated adults of various ages, and from cord blood. Replicate twin experiments were performed at different times using different library preparation protocols to rule out contamination.

Every donor was a healthy Caucasian. Three pairs of female monozygotic twins, all aged about 18 to 30 years, made up the twin cohort. CD4+ and CD8+ T cell populations were isolated with positive isolation kits from Invitrogen. To prepare the library, 5' RACE was applied. TCRdb records Illumina HiSeq 2000 as the sequencer. A universal primer binding site was introduced by template switching, and a unique molecular identifier was present in the final cDNA, enabling accurate counting of TCR cDNA molecules. First-strand cDNA for TCR alpha and beta chains was synthesized from specific primers in the conserved constant-segment region. Each cDNA library was double barcoded, with a SMART-Mk sample barcode plus Illumina barcodes, to control for contamination. TruSeq adapter sequences and Illumina sample barcodes were added in two successive PCR steps. TCR alpha and beta cDNA libraries were sequenced on the Illumina HiSeq platform with custom primers. In the source study's methods: Unique molecular identifiers were extracted from raw reads with MiGEC, and CDR3 positions were determined with MiXCR. Recombination models were inferred per individual with the repgenHMM and IGoR tools using an EM algorithm. Shared clonotypes were analyzed with the tcR package in R, and sharing was normalized by the product of cloneset sizes. Out-of-frame nonproductive sequences were analyzed to study raw recombination free of thymic and clonal selection effects. The public reads were reanalyzed by TCRdb: fastp trimming at Q25, MiXCR alignment, in-frame beta chains only. Under each unique CDR3 protein, matching rows form one entry showing the most common genes and DNA. TCRdb, not the authors, supplied the V and J calls. The sample contains approximately 230,000 distinct CDR3 sequences, roughly 7.1% of them found a single time. More than 12% of the sample is in the top ten clones.

V drops 4 bases and J drops 8 bases, leaving 15 bases in between. The CDR3 holds 14 amino acids from the cysteine to the phenylalanine. The kept DNA is CDR3 alone, 42 bases in frame from the first base. Based on the germline V gene (reference sequence), the CDR1 and CDR2 sequences are MNHEY and SMNVEV. Findings and caveats that apply to the study as a whole: In beta out-of-frame sequences, excess twin sharing was weaker, because having fewer shared sequences lowered the signal-to-noise ratio. Compared with coincidental sharing between unrelated individuals, out-of-frame TCR alpha sequences shared between twins showed an excess of sequences with low generation probability. Fewer insertions were carried by abundant cord blood beta clonotypes; a weaker similar trend was observed in young adult naive repertoires, while no such trend was observed in memory repertoires. Zero-insertion analyses could be partly confounded by invariant T cells such as MAIT and iNKT, though diverse VJ usage argued against such confounding for most clonotypes. Because the same donors could not be followed over many years, conclusions were based on cross-sectional statistical analysis. Recombination models systematically underestimated out-of-frame TCR alpha sharing in monozygotic twins but agreed with sharing between unrelated individuals.

The sample also formed part of further work on T cells expressing NK-cell markers. That second publication adds: TCR beta-chain repertoires were profiled in sorted CD3+CD56+NKG2C+, CD3+CD56+NKG2C- and CD3+CD56-NKG2C+ T-cell subsets from roughly eight donors. Among the eight sequenced donors, seven were HCMV-seropositive and one was HCMV-seronegative. To restrict sorting to alphabetaTCR-expressing T cells, an anti-gammadeltaTCR antibody was added in several experiments. For six donors, the dominant CD3+CD56+NKG2C+ clonotypes were among the top 10 CD8+ clonotypes and accounted for about 1.0-8% of CD8+ T cells. Those dominant clonotypes were again the most abundant among CD3+CD56-NKG2C+ cells in a handful of donors, at about 25-60.1%. It remained unclear whether the expanded NKG2C-expressing T cell clones were specific for HCMV antigens. Randomly selected healthy volunteers, three men and five women, were used as the eight sequenced donors. A commercial ELISA kit detecting HCMV-specific IgG in serum was used to determine HCMV serostatus. Reads were demultiplexed and grouped by UMI with MIGEC, and clonotypes were assembled and quantified with MiTCR. To remove erroneous sequences, TCR cDNA sequences were retained only when supported by two or more reads. The tcR package was used for downstream repertoire analysis, and clonotypes were matched between fractions using CDR3 nucleotide sequence together with V segment. Antigen specificity was annotated against VDJdb with VDJmatch, allowing one amino acid substitution in CDR3.

The sequence was obtained from a woman aged 18-35 years in good health. The sample taken for sequencing was CD8+ T cells sorted from blood. The chain was built from TRBV27 and TRBJ2-1; a weak D assignment points to TRBD2 (6 bases agree). CDR3 loop: CASSYRGARYEQFF. The DNA is as follows: TGTGCCAGCAGTTATCGCGGGGCGCGGTATGAGCAGTTCTTC.